What follows are 5 T cell receptor beta chains derived from one specimen sequenced in a study of identifying expanded T cells in peripheral blood. Method: immunoSEQ multiplex PCR; TCRdb's copy keeps in-frame clones and lacks some. The repertoire has about 74,000 clones, around four fifths of them found once; the top ten carry about 17%. Sequencing input: blood. Receptors were obtained from a person aged 18-69 years in good health.

In this sample, this clone turned up a few times. The chain links TRBV9 to TRBJ2-7, with 8 bases matching TRBD1. With V trimmed by 2 bases and J by 7 bases, 8 bases remained unmatched. There are 14 residues in the CDR3. Looked up from germline, CDR1 is SGDLS and CDR2 is YYNGEE. The CDR3 loop reads CASSVGQDLTEQYF. CDR3 DNA: TGTGCCAGCAGCGTGGGACAGGATCTGACTGAGCAGTACTTC. Complete variable domain (other parts from reference TRBV9 and TRBJ2-7): DSGVTQTPKHLITATGQRVTLRCSPRSGDLSVYWYQQSLDQGLQFLIQYYNGEERAKGNILERFSAQQFPDLHSELNLSSLELGDSALYFCASSVGQDLTEQYFGPGTRLTVT.

This sequence joins TRBV27 and TRBJ2-7, with 8 bases matching TRBD2. Looked up from germline, CDR1 is MNHEY and CDR2 is SMNVEV (reference sequence). V trimming: 6 bases; J trimming: 2 bases; junction bases outside the gene matches: 9. The CDR3 loop spans 15 amino acids. As DNA, the CDR3 is TGTGCCAGCAGATACGTAGCGGGAAACCCCTACGAGCAGTACTTC. Translating it yields CASRYVAGNPYEQYF.

With regard to this clone: The sample contains more than one DNA sequence encoding this CDR3. The chain combines TRBV11-3 with TRBJ2-3; D unresolved. The CDR3 contains 14 residues. V lost 0 bases, J lost 0 bases, and 4 bases lay in between. The germline V gene has CDR1 SGHNT and CDR2 YENEEA. CDR3 nucleotides: TGTGCCAGCAGCTTAGAAACTAGCACAGATACGCAGTATTTT. It encodes CASSLETSTDTQYF. Supplemented by reference TRBV11-3 and TRBJ2-3, the full variable domain reads EAGVVQSPRYKIIEKKQPVAFWCNPISGHNTLYWYLQNLGQGPELLIRYENEEAVDDSQLPKDRFSAERLKGVDSTLKIQPAELGDSAVYLCASSLETSTDTQYFGPGTRLTVL.

This clone came up many times. In nucleotides, the CDR3 is TGTGCCAGCAGGTCGACTAGCGGGGGCTACGAGCAGTACTTC. This translates into CASRSTSGGYEQYF. V is TRBV6-5 and J is TRBJ2-7; the match to TRBD2 covers 12 bases. Germline V gene lookup returns CDR1 MNHEY and CDR2 SVGAGI. The V gene end was trimmed by 6 bases and the J gene end by 3 bases; junction bases not matched to a gene: 3. This CDR3 is 14 amino acids long.

The chain combines TRBV6-5 with TRBJ1-4, with a weak D call TRBD1 (6 bases). V was trimmed by 5 bases and J by 7 bases, leaving 17 bases between them. In germline, CDR1 is MNHEY, CDR2 SVGAGI. The CDR3 is 15 amino acids. The CDR3 nucleotides read TGTGCCAGCAGTAGCCCTCAGGGGCCCGGTGAAAAACTGTTTTTT. Translated: CASSSPQGPGEKLFF.